A single sample is the source of the 31 T cell receptor beta chains below, sequenced in a study of T cell repertoires in cytomegalovirus infection. Each CDR3 protein is one row after TCRdb ran MiXCR on the reads. The sample records under 350,000 distinct CDR3 sequences, 9% to 9.5% being singletons. The source material was PBMCs. These receptors all stem from a human donor in good health (CMV status not recorded). Some clones in this sample may be carry-over from other donors' samples.

This clonotype appeared a few times. The chain has TRBV12-3 or TRBV12-4 and TRBJ1-1, with TRBD1 matching over 8 bases. V shed 6 bases and J 5 bases; nucleotides not matched to a gene: 14. The CDR3 loop spans 16 amino acids. DNA of the CDR3: TGTGCCAGCAGCCTAAGGACAGGGAGAGAGGGTACTGAAGCTTTCTTT. Protein: CASSLRTGREGTEAFF.

The table lists this clonotype with many counts. This chain joins TRBV7-2 and TRBJ2-7, with 8 positions matching TRBD2. The germline V gene has CDR1 SGHTA and CDR2 FQGNSA. CDR3 length: 15 amino acids. V trimming: 5 bases; J trimming: 3 bases; junction bases outside the gene matches: 9. The CDR3 DNA sequence: TGTGCCAGCAGCAAAGACACTAGCGGAAGCTACGAGCAGTACTTC. It codes for CASSKDTSGSYEQYF.

V is TRBV7-3 and J is TRBJ1-2; 8 nucleotides align to TRBD1. The CDR3 has 15 amino acids. CDR1 and CDR2 (germline): SGHTA, FQGTGA. With 5 bases clipped from V and 5 bases from J, the junction kept 10 bases outside the gene matches. CDR3 loop: CASSSDGQGVYGYTF. The CDR3 region has the DNA TGTGCCAGCAGCAGCGACGGACAGGGTGTATATGGCTACACCTTC.

This sequence joins TRBV7-6 and TRBJ2-7; TRBD2 aligns across 14 bases. CDR1 is SGHVS and CDR2 is FNYEAQ in the germline V gene. CDR3 length: 14 amino acids. Trimming took 3 bases from V and 12 from J; bases not matched to a gene: 7. The CDR3 DNA follows: TGTGCCAGCAGCTTGGGACTAGCGGGGGCTGACTTGTACTTC. The encoded protein is CASSLGLAGADLYF.

This clonotype occurred many times. The genes are TRBV7-2 and TRBJ2-2; the D is unclear. The V and J ends lost 3 bases and 3 bases respectively, with 5 bases between them. The CDR3 is made up of 13 amino acids. Germline CDR1 is SGHTA and CDR2 is FQGNSA. The CDR3 loop reads CASSFGYTGELFF. CDR3 nucleotide sequence: TGTGCCAGCAGCTTTGGGTACACCGGGGAGCTGTTTTTT.

This clonotype occurred a few times. This chain connects TRBV15 to TRBJ1-2; 7 nucleotides align to TRBD1. V lost 5 bases and J lost 0; bases outside the gene matches: 9. The V gene's germline CDR1 is LNHNV and CDR2 YYDKDF (reference sequence). The CDR3 sequence is 16 residues long. The CDR3 sequence: CATSGDSGGSNYGYTF. Written as DNA, the CDR3 is TGTGCCACCAGCGGGGACAGTGGCGGTTCTAACTATGGCTACACCTTC.

The CDR3 sequence is CASSISRARNTEAFF. For the CDR3, the DNA is TGTGCCAGTAGTATATCAAGGGCCAGGAACACTGAAGCTTTCTTT. The chain employs TRBV19 and TRBJ1-1; D is ambiguous. The CDR3 is made up of 15 amino acids. CDR1 is LNHDA and CDR2 is SQIVND in the germline V gene (reference sequence). With 2 bases removed from V and 1 base from J, the gap between germline ends came to 11 bases.

A few counts support this clonotype. V is TRBV28 and J is TRBJ1-3; D is ambiguous. The V end was cut by 4 bases, the J end by 0 bases, with 10 bases between. The germline gives CDR1 MDHEN, CDR2 SYDVKM. The CDR3 runs to 15 residues. The CDR3 coding sequence is TGTGCCAGCAGTTATCACTCAAGCTCTGGAAACACCATATATTTT. Protein: CASSYHSSSGNTIYF.

This chain links TRBV7-8 with TRBJ2-7; 8 positions agree with TRBD2. CDR3 size: 14 residues. The V gene end was trimmed by 5 bases and the J gene end by 2 bases; junction bases not matched to a gene: 5. Germline V CDR1 and CDR2: SGHVS, FQNEAQ. The CDR3 sequence: CASSPRRGAYEQYF. The CDR3 nucleotides read TGTGCCAGCAGCCCAAGGCGGGGGGCCTACGAGCAGTACTTC.

In this sample, this clonotype turned up a few times. The chain uses TRBV20-1 and TRBJ2-5; no definite D call. The CDR3 length is 12 residues. The V gene's germline CDR1 is DFQATT and CDR2 SNEGSKA (reference sequence). The V gene lost 1 base and the J gene lost 5 bases, with 8 bases spanning the gap. The CDR3 loop reads CSARAGGETQYF. The CDR3 bases are TGCAGTGCTAGAGCCGGTGGGGAGACCCAGTACTTC.

Only a few counts were recorded for this clonotype. This rearrangement joins TRBV28 to TRBJ2-1; the D gene is possibly TRBD1 (6 bases). Germline values: CDR1 MDHEN, CDR2 SYDVKM. V was pared by 7 bases and J by 5 bases, with 12 bases between. The CDR3 has 13 residues. Written as DNA, the CDR3 is TGTGCCAGCAAGGGCAGGGGAAACAATGAGCAGTTCTTC. Translated, it gives CASKGRGNNEQFF.

Ten or more counts support this clonotype. J is TRBJ1-1 and V is TRBV7-9; no clear D. The germline V gene encodes CDR1 SEHNR and CDR2 FQNEAQ (reference sequence). The CDR3 totals 16 residues. The V gene lost 3 bases and the J gene lost 0 bases, with 14 bases spanning the gap. This CDR3 reads CASSLGYGSMNTEAFF. The DNA of the CDR3 is TGTGCCAGCAGCTTGGGTTATGGATCCATGAACACTGAAGCTTTCTTT.

The CDR3: CASSSPPGTSRYGYTF. CDR3 sequence (DNA): TGTGCCAGCAGCTCCCCTCCCGGGACAAGCCGCTATGGCTACACCTTC. V gene TRBV7-2 combines with J gene TRBJ1-2; tentatively, D is TRBD1 (6 bases). The germline gives CDR1 SGHTA, CDR2 FQGNSA. With 4 bases removed from V and 4 bases from J, the gap between germline ends came to 19 bases. The CDR3 loop spans 16 amino acids. Full variable domain (outside the CDR3, taken from reference TRBV7-2 and TRBJ1-2): GAGVSQSPSNKVTEKGKDVELRCDPISGHTALYWYRQSLGQGLEFLIYFQGNSAPDKSGLPSDRFSAERTGGSVSTLTIQRTQQEDSAVYLCASSSPPGTSRYGYTFGSGTRLTVV.

This clonotype was seen ten or more times. CDR3: CATLGVPPSYNEQFF. In nucleotides, the CDR3 is TGTGCCACCCTGGGGGTTCCGCCCTCCTACAATGAGCAGTTCTTC. The rearrangement joins TRBV7-2 to TRBJ2-1; either TRBD1 or TRBD2 may fit D (5 bases each). V was trimmed by 10 bases and J by 0 bases, leaving 16 bases between them. The CDR3 has 15 residues. Germline V gene lookup returns CDR1 SGHTA and CDR2 FQGNSA.

This clonotype was counted only a few times. V is TRBV5-4 and J is TRBJ2-3, with 13 bases lining up with TRBD2. This CDR3 region has 15 residues. Trimming cost V 3 bases and J 8 bases; bases outside gene matches: 6. Germline-derived CDR1 and CDR2 are SGHNT and YYREEE (reference sequence). The DNA for the CDR3 is TGTGCCAGCAGCTCCGGACTAGCGGGAGACGGTACGCAGTATTTT. It translates to CASSSGLAGDGTQYF.

This clonotype was seen only a few times. CDR3: CASSPMGGGGGRDTQYF. The DNA for the CDR3 is TGTGCCAGCAGCCCCATGGGGGGGGGGGGCGGAAGAGATACGCAGTATTTT. The rearrangement links TRBV7-2 to TRBJ2-3; possible D gene TRBD2, 7 bases. This CDR3 comprises 17 residues. CDR1 and CDR2 from the germline V gene are SGHTA and FQGNSA. V was shortened by 5 bases and J by 5 bases, with 23 bases between the two germline ends.

This clonotype was counted a single time. The V call is TRBV6-5, the J call TRBJ2-7; TRBD2 matches at 7 bases. With 6 bases clipped from V and 1 base from J, the junction kept 9 bases outside the gene matches. Per the germline V gene, CDR1 is MNHEY and CDR2 is SVGAGI. The CDR3 totals 15 residues. This CDR3 is CASSPWGGRSYEQYF. Here the CDR3 DNA reads TGTGCCAGCAGCCCATGGGGGGGAAGGTCCTACGAGCAGTACTTC.

The rearrangement uses TRBV20-1 and TRBJ2-7; 7 bases are shared with TRBD1. With V trimmed by 6 bases and J by 6 bases, 17 bases remained unmatched. Germline V gene data show CDR1 as DFQATT and CDR2 as SNEGSKA (reference sequence). CDR3 length equals 15 residues. CDR3 in amino acids: CSASLPRQGRGEQYF. The CDR3 DNA is TGCAGTGCCTCACTTCCCCGACAGGGCCGAGGCGAGCAGTACTTC.

The gene calls are TRBV2 and TRBJ1-1; the D is unclear. There are 10 residues in the CDR3. The germline gives CDR1 SNHLY, CDR2 FYNNEI. Trimming stripped 6 bases from V and 8 bases from J, with 7 bases between. The CDR3 DNA is TGTGCCAGCAGACAGATCGAAGCTTTCTTT. The encoded protein is CASRQIEAFF.

This clonotype was found many times. The chain couples TRBV25-1 to TRBJ2-3, with 8 bases identical to TRBD2. V lost 2 bases and J lost 3; bases outside the gene matches: 4. The length of the CDR3 is 15 residues. CDR1 and CDR2 from the germline V gene are MGHDK and SYGVNS. This chain's CDR3 is CASSEEIAGTDTQYF. CDR3 DNA: TGTGCCAGCAGTGAAGAAATAGCGGGGACAGATACGCAGTATTTT.

This clonotype has a count of ten or more. V usage is TRBV6-5 and J usage is TRBJ1-5; D possibly corresponds to TRBD1 (5 bases). V was shortened by 1 base and J by 4 bases, with 8 bases between the two germline ends. CDR1 is MNHEY, CDR2 SVGAGI, per germline. CDR3 length: 14 amino acids. The CDR3 spells CASSYLPGNQPQHF. CDR3 in DNA: TGTGCCAGCAGTTACTTACCAGGGAATCAGCCCCAGCATTTT.

This clonotype was counted between two and nine times. The chain couples TRBV11-2 to TRBJ1-2, with a weak D call TRBD1 (5 bases). V gave up 4 bases and J gave up 8 bases, with 23 bases separating them. This CDR3 is built from 16 residues. Germline V gives CDR1 SGHAT, CDR2 FQNNGV. CDR3 amino acids: CASSSPSGTYQGGYTF. The CDR3 DNA reads TGTGCCAGCAGCTCCCCCAGCGGGACTTACCAAGGGGGCTACACCTTC.

The V gene is TRBV28, the J gene TRBJ2-7, with no clear D. There are 14 residues in the CDR3. V was shortened by 6 bases and J by 4 bases, with 16 bases between the two germline ends. The germline CDR1 and CDR2 sequences are MDHEN and SYDVKM. DNA of the CDR3: TGTGCCAGCAGCGAAGGTCCTAGTTCTTACGAGCAGTACTTC. Protein product: CASSEGPSSYEQYF.

This clonotype came up a few times. This rearrangement joins TRBV5-4 to TRBJ2-5; D could derive from TRBD1 or TRBD2 (7 bases each). Per germline, CDR1 SGHNT and CDR2 YYREEE (reference sequence). V gave up 4 bases and J gave up 5 bases, with 21 bases separating them. This CDR3 region has 16 residues. The CDR3 spells CASSPRQGSGRETQYF. The DNA of the CDR3 is TGTGCCAGCAGCCCAAGACAGGGTAGCGGGCGGGAGACCCAGTACTTC.

This clonotype was observed at least ten times. The genes are TRBV4-3 and TRBJ2-2; TRBD1 agrees at 9 bases. The V gene's germline CDR1 is LGHNA and CDR2 YSLEER. V lost 0 bases to trimming and J lost 3 bases; unmatched junction nucleotides: 2. This CDR3 spans 16 amino acids. The CDR3 is CASSQETGGYTGELFF. CDR3 nucleotide sequence: TGCGCCAGCAGCCAAGAGACAGGGGGGTACACCGGGGAGCTGTTTTTT.

The chain carries TRBV13 and TRBJ2-7, with 8 bases that match TRBD1. The ends lost 5 bases at V and 6 bases at J; junction bases unmatched: 6. The germline gives CDR1 PRHDT, CDR2 FYEKMQ (reference sequence). CDR3 length: 13 amino acids. The CDR3 DNA follows: TGTGCCAGCAGCCAAGGACAGGGACGCGAGCAGTACTTC. Translation: CASSQGQGREQYF.

This clonotype showed up just a few times. The chain couples TRBV6-8 to TRBJ2-3, with 7 bases fitting TRBD2. V shed 2 bases, J shed 5 bases, and the junction held 1 base outside the gene matches. Per the germline V gene, CDR1 is MNHGY and CDR2 is SAAAGT. This CDR3 is built from 13 residues. CDR3 nucleotide sequence: TGTGCCAGCAGTTACGGGAGGGGAGATACGCAGTATTTT. This sequence encodes CASSYGRGDTQYF.

This clonotype was counted many times. V gene TRBV12-3 or TRBV12-4 combines with J gene TRBJ2-3; D possibly corresponds to TRBD2 (6 bases). CDR3 length: 15 residues. The germline V and J ends were trimmed by 6 bases and 1 base, with 14 bases remaining between them. CDR3 nucleotides: TGTGCCAGCAGATTTAGCGGAGCACGCACAGATACGCAGTATTTT. Its protein is CASRFSGARTDTQYF.

There are a few counts of this clonotype. The genes are TRBV7-6 and TRBJ2-1; 12 nucleotides align to TRBD2. Germline V gene sequence: CDR1 SGHVS, CDR2 FNYEAQ. The CDR3 runs to 14 residues. V lost 10 bases, J lost 6 bases, and 7 bases stayed unmatched. This CDR3 is CATQGLAGLNEQFF. DNA of the CDR3: TGTGCCACCCAAGGACTAGCGGGACTCAATGAGCAGTTCTTC.

V usage is TRBV11-1 and J usage is TRBJ1-2, with TRBD1 as a possible D gene (5 bases). Trimming cost V 1 base and J 2 bases, with 11 bases left between them. Germline V CDR1 and CDR2: SGHAT, FQDESV (reference sequence). The CDR3 contains 15 residues. This chain's CDR3 is CASSLDREGNYGYTF. The CDR3 region has the DNA TGTGCCAGCAGCTTAGACCGGGAGGGGAACTATGGCTACACCTTC.

This clonotype was recorded many times. This chain joins TRBV7-9 and TRBJ1-1; D is ambiguous. Per the germline V gene, CDR1 is SEHNR and CDR2 is FQNEAQ (reference sequence). This CDR3 spans 13 amino acids. V lost 4 bases to trimming and J lost 3 bases, with 9 bases between them. The CDR3 DNA is TGTGCCAGCAGCTCGGCTAAACACACTGAAGCTTTCTTT. Translation gives CASSSAKHTEAFF.